This entry lists 3 T cell receptor beta chains sequenced from one sample in a study of T cell repertoires in cytomegalovirus infection. MiXCR was run by TCRdb on the reads, yielding one entry per CDR3 protein. The data hold around 490,000 distinct CDR3 sequences, with approximately 25% observed a single time. The sample comprised PBMCs. These receptors were collected from a human donor in good health (CMV status not recorded). Some clones in this sample may be carry-over from other donors' samples.

The chain recombines TRBV4-3 with TRBJ1-1; D possibly corresponds to TRBD1 (6 bases). CDR3 length equals 14 residues. The V gene lost 0 bases and the J gene lost 10 bases, with 15 bases spanning the gap. Germline assignment: CDR1 LGHNA and CDR2 YSLEER. The CDR3 reads CASSQDREGGVAFF. As DNA, the CDR3 is TGCGCCAGCAGCCAAGATCGAGAGGGGGGGGTAGCTTTCTTT.

The J gene is TRBJ2-5, the V gene TRBV7-9; 9 bases are a match to TRBD2. Germline CDR1 and CDR2: SEHNR and FQNEAQ (reference sequence). V shed 5 bases and J 5 bases; nucleotides not matched to a gene: 9. This CDR3 is 15 amino acids long. The CDR3, as DNA: TGTGCCAGCAGCCTCGTCGTGGCGGGAGGGGAGACCCAGTACTTC. Residues: CASSLVVAGGETQYF.

Only a few counts were recorded for this clonotype. The V and J genes are TRBV5-1 and TRBJ2-3; TRBD1 agrees at 9 bases. The CDR3 spans 15 residues. Germline V gene sequence: CDR1 SGHRS, CDR2 YFSETQ. Trimming cost V 0 bases and J 6 bases; bases outside gene matches: 5. The CDR3 is CASSLEQGAWDTQYF. CDR3 DNA sequence: TGCGCCAGCAGCTTGGAACAGGGGGCATGGGATACGCAGTATTTT.